These 6 T cell receptor beta chains were sequenced from one sample in a study of T cell responses to AZD1222 COVID-19 vaccine. Sequencing was performed with immunoSEQ multiplex PCR; in TCRdb, only in-frame clones are kept and a portion is missing. The sample includes some 88,000 clones, over 75% of them seen just once. Material: peripheral blood, obtained 28 days after the second AZD1222 dose. The receptors shown here come from an adult who received the AZD1222 COVID-19 vaccine.

The chain links TRBV10-3 to TRBJ1-6; D uncertain. Germline assignment: CDR1 ENHRY and CDR2 SYGVKD. Trimming cost V 10 bases and J 0 bases, with 13 bases left between them. The CDR3 consists of 15 residues. DNA of the CDR3: TGTGCCACCGCGGACTTAAGCTCCTATAATTCACCCCTCCACTTT. Translating it yields CATADLSSYNSPLHF.

The sample holds one count of this clone. V usage is TRBV13 and J usage is TRBJ2-5; 8 positions match TRBD2. After removal of 1 base from V and 5 bases from J, the junction contained 3 bases not matched to a gene. The CDR3 runs to 14 residues. Per the germline V gene, CDR1 is PRHDT and CDR2 is FYEKMQ (reference sequence). Here the CDR3 DNA reads TGTGCCAGCAGCTTAGCTAGCGGGCTGGAGACCCAGTACTTC. This sequence encodes CASSLASGLETQYF. Drawing the rest from reference TRBV13 and TRBJ2-5, the complete variable domain is AAGVIQSPRHLIKEKRETATLKCYPIPRHDTVYWYQQGPGQDPQFLISFYEKMQSDKGSIPDRFSAQQFSDYHSELNMSSLELGDSALYFCASSLASGLETQYFGPGTRLLVL.

The chain uses TRBV7-8 and TRBJ2-7; D perhaps matches TRBD1 (5 bases). Germline lookup yields CDR1 SGHVS and CDR2 FQNEAQ. With 0 bases removed from V and 3 bases from J, the gap between germline ends came to 12 bases. This CDR3 region has 15 residues. The CDR3, as DNA: TGTGCCAGCAGCTTAGCTAGGACAACCGACTACGAGCAGTACTTC. Its protein product is CASSLARTTDYEQYF.

The V call is TRBV6-5, the J call TRBJ1-2; no firm D call. Trimming took off 4 bases at V and 3 bases at J, with 9 bases between the two ends. CDR3 length: 13 residues. CDR1 and CDR2 from the germline V gene are MNHEY and SVGAGI. Here the CDR3 reads CASSSGGHYGYTF. CDR3 bases: TGTGCCAGCAGTTCCGGCGGCCACTATGGCTACACCTTC.

The chain combines TRBV11-2 with TRBJ1-1; D perhaps matches TRBD1 (5 bases). The V and J ends lost 5 bases and 4 bases respectively, with 11 bases between them. Germline V gene sequence: CDR1 SGHAT, CDR2 FQNNGV. The CDR3 consists of 13 residues. The CDR3 spells CASSPPGTTEAFF. The CDR3 DNA reads TGTGCCAGCAGCCCCCCTGGGACCACTGAAGCTTTCTTT.

The chain combines TRBV10-3 with TRBJ1-5; TRBD1 matches 8 bases. The V and J ends lost 10 bases and 0 bases, in that order; junction bases with no gene match: 5. Germline V gene sequence: CDR1 ENHRY, CDR2 SYGVKD. The CDR3 is 14 residues long. CDR3 in DNA: TGTGCCACCCTACAGGGGGATAGCAATCAGCCCCAGCATTTT. Protein product: CATLQGDSNQPQHF.